This is a list of T cell receptor beta chains from one sample in a study of shared clonotypes between healthy human individuals. The assay was immunoSEQ multiplex PCR, and TCRdb's table has in-frame clones only and misses some. The data contain about 1,900,000 clones, 85% to 95% of them seen just once; the ten biggest clones take up around 1.2%. The source material was naive CD8+ T cells sorted from blood. These receptors originate from a young man in good health. Both conserved end residues are part of each CDR3. Fields, in order: CDR3 protein, CDR3 DNA, D gene, clone size, V gene, CDR3 length, J gene. D genes are given only for firm matches. Clone size appears in some rows only: once, few, many, or a class for an expanded clone.

CDR3: CASSIASTGWGNTIYF; DNA: TGTGCCAGTAGTATAGCGTCCACAGGGTGGGGAAACACCATATATTTT; D: -; size: -; V: TRBV19; length: 16; J: TRBJ1-3
CDR3: CASSELADTGELFF; DNA: TGCGCCAGCAGTGAGCTGGCAGACACCGGGGAGCTGTTTTTT; D: -; size: -; V: TRBV10-1; length: 14; J: TRBJ2-2
CDR3: CASSFALGTGSYEQYF; DNA: TGTGCCAGCAGCTTCGCTCTAGGGACAGGGTCCTACGAGCAGTACTTC; D: TRBD1; size: -; V: TRBV5-4; length: 16; J: TRBJ2-7
CDR3: CASSLEPRDRDLYGYTF; DNA: TGTGCCAGCAGCTTAGAGCCCCGGGACAGGGACCTCTATGGCTACACCTTC; D: TRBD1; size: -; V: TRBV11-2; length: 17; J: TRBJ1-2
CDR3: CASSLGEEINEKLFF; DNA: TGTGCCAGCAGCTTAGGGGAAGAGATTAATGAAAAACTGTTTTTT; D: -; size: -; V: TRBV7-9; length: 15; J: TRBJ1-4
CDR3: CASSHGTSSYEQYF; DNA: TGCGCCAGCAGCCACGGGACGAGCTCCTACGAGCAGTACTTC; D: -; size: -; V: TRBV4-1; length: 14; J: TRBJ2-7
CDR3: CASSFLQGGPDRYTF; DNA: TGTGCCAGCAGTTTCTTACAGGGAGGTCCGGATAGGTACACCTTC; D: -; size: -; V: TRBV6-6; length: 15; J: TRBJ1-2
CDR3: CASSFLKLETQYF; DNA: TGTGCCAGCAGCTTTCTCAAGCTGGAGACCCAGTACTTC; D: -; size: once; V: TRBV7-2; length: 13; J: TRBJ2-5
CDR3: CASSFLETESYQETQYF; DNA: TGTGCCAGCAGCTTTTTGGAAACGGAATCGTACCAAGAGACCCAGTACTTC; D: -; size: -; V: TRBV7-9; length: 17; J: TRBJ2-5
CDR3: CASSFGTLGYEQFF; DNA: TGTGCCAGCAGTTTCGGGACGTTGGGGTATGAGCAGTTCTTC; D: -; size: -; V: TRBV28; length: 14; J: TRBJ2-1
CDR3: CASSLGPGDSYEQYF; DNA: TGTGCCAGCAGCTTAGGGCCTGGGGACTCCTACGAGCAGTACTTC; D: -; size: -; V: TRBV11-2; length: 15; J: TRBJ2-7
CDR3: CASSIAGTNYNEQFF; DNA: TGTGCCAGTAGTATAGCGGGGACTAACTACAATGAGCAGTTCTTC; D: TRBD2; size: -; V: TRBV19; length: 15; J: TRBJ2-1
CDR3: CASHINTEAFF; DNA: TGTGCCAGCCACATAAACACTGAAGCTTTCTTT; D: -; size: -; V: TRBV6-5; length: 11; J: TRBJ1-1
CDR3: CASSHHLAGGPDTQYF; DNA: TGTGCCAGCAGCCACCACCTAGCGGGGGGACCAGATACGCAGTATTTT; D: TRBD2; size: -; V: TRBV4-2; length: 16; J: TRBJ2-3
CDR3: CASSDLTGGRMNTEAFF; DNA: TGTGCCAGCAGCGATCTTACAGGGGGTAGGATGAACACTGAAGCTTTCTTT; D: TRBD1; size: -; V: TRBV6-7; length: 17; J: TRBJ1-1
CDR3: CSVEDRDRGTDTQYF; DNA: TGCAGCGTTGAAGATCGGGACAGGGGGACAGATACGCAGTATTTT; D: TRBD1; size: -; V: TRBV29-1; length: 15; J: TRBJ2-3
CDR3: CASSTLEGAGVEQYF; DNA: TGTGCCAGCAGCACACTGGAGGGAGCGGGAGTCGAGCAGTACTTC; D: TRBD2; size: -; V: TRBV11-2; length: 15; J: TRBJ2-7
CDR3: CASSESGLNLSTEAFF; DNA: TGCGCCAGCAGTGAGTCGGGGCTCAACCTTTCCACTGAAGCTTTCTTT; D: -; size: -; V: TRBV10-1; length: 16; J: TRBJ1-1
CDR3: CASSPGTVYEQYF; DNA: TGTGCCAGCAGCCCCGGGACAGTATACGAGCAGTACTTC; D: TRBD1; size: -; V: TRBV11-2; length: 13; J: TRBJ2-7
CDR3: CASSRRTGPDTQYF; DNA: TGCGCCAGCAGCCGACGGACAGGGCCAGATACGCAGTATTTT; D: TRBD1; size: -; V: TRBV4-3; length: 14; J: TRBJ2-3
CDR3: CSVEDWGKGEYNEQFF; DNA: TGCAGCGTTGAAGATTGGGGGAAGGGGGAGTACAATGAGCAGTTCTTC; D: -; size: -; V: TRBV29-1; length: 16; J: TRBJ2-1
CDR3: CASSLVTGGGTQYF; DNA: TGTGCCAGCAGCTTAGTGACGGGGGGCGGGACCCAGTACTTC; D: -; size: -; V: TRBV11-2; length: 14; J: TRBJ2-5
CDR3: CASSLFPGDEKLFF; DNA: TGTGCCAGCAGCTTATTCCCGGGAGATGAAAAACTGTTTTTT; D: -; size: once; V: TRBV11-2; length: 14; J: TRBJ1-4
CDR3: CASRSQGEIHEQYF; DNA: TGTGCCAGCAGATCACAGGGGGAAATTCACGAGCAGTACTTC; D: TRBD1; size: once; V: TRBV7-9; length: 14; J: TRBJ2-7
CDR3: CASSLDTNEKLFF; DNA: TGTGCCAGCAGCTTAGATACTAATGAAAAACTGTTTTTT; D: -; size: -; V: TRBV11-2; length: 13; J: TRBJ1-4
CDR3: CARNRRASGDTGELFF; DNA: TGTGCCCGTAACCGGAGGGCTAGCGGGGACACCGGGGAGCTGTTTTTT; D: TRBD2; size: -; V: TRBV2; length: 16; J: TRBJ2-2
CDR3: CASSPDSSYNEQFF; DNA: TGTGCCAGCAGTCCGGACAGCTCCTACAATGAGCAGTTCTTC; D: -; size: -; V: TRBV6-5; length: 14; J: TRBJ2-1
CDR3: CASSEEVATMTSYEQYF; DNA: TGTGCCAGCAGTGAAGAAGTTGCGACAATGACCTCCTACGAGCAGTACTTC; D: -; size: -; V: TRBV6-1; length: 17; J: TRBJ2-7
CDR3: CASSLDLRGGNGYTF; DNA: TGTGCCAGCAGCTTAGATTTACGGGGAGGCAATGGCTACACCTTC; D: -; size: -; V: TRBV7-2; length: 15; J: TRBJ1-2
CDR3: CASSPNGDEQYF; DNA: TGTGCCAGCAGTCCCAACGGCGACGAGCAGTACTTC; D: -; size: -; V: TRBV6-5; length: 12; J: TRBJ2-7
CDR3: CASSELWGEDGYTF; DNA: TGCGCCAGCAGTGAATTGTGGGGAGAGGATGGCTACACCTTC; D: -; size: -; V: TRBV10-2; length: 14; J: TRBJ1-2
CDR3: CASSQDREETQYF; DNA: TGTGCCAGCAGCCAGGACAGGGAAGAGACCCAGTACTTC; D: TRBD1; size: -; V: TRBV7-9; length: 13; J: TRBJ2-5
CDR3: CASSTRGTEAFF; DNA: TGTGCCAGCAGCACCAGGGGGACTGAAGCTTTCTTT; D: TRBD1; size: -; V: TRBV7-9; length: 12; J: TRBJ1-1
CDR3: CASSLEGGEQFF; DNA: TGTGCCAGCAGCTTGGAGGGTGGTGAGCAGTTCTTC; D: -; size: -; V: TRBV5-6; length: 12; J: TRBJ2-1
CDR3: CASSPLHQETQYF; DNA: TGTGCCAGCAGTCCGCTCCACCAAGAGACCCAGTACTTC; D: -; size: -; V: TRBV27; length: 13; J: TRBJ2-5
CDR3: CASSQEGTGSGLFF; DNA: TGCGCCAGCAGCCAAGAGGGGACAGGCTCGGGACTGTTTTTT; D: TRBD1; size: once; V: TRBV4-1; length: 14; J: TRBJ1-4
CDR3: CASSEVGGRIETQYF; DNA: TGTGCCAGCAGTGAAGTTGGGGGTAGGATTGAGACCCAGTACTTC; D: -; size: -; V: TRBV6-1; length: 15; J: TRBJ2-5
CDR3: CASSQESLLGGYEQYF; DNA: TGCGCCAGCAGCCAAGAATCCCTACTAGGGGGCTACGAGCAGTACTTC; D: -; size: once; V: TRBV4-3; length: 16; J: TRBJ2-7
CDR3: CASTRRGSSYEQYF; DNA: TGTGCCAGCACCCGCAGGGGGAGCTCCTACGAGCAGTACTTC; D: TRBD1; size: once; V: TRBV6-1; length: 14; J: TRBJ2-7
CDR3: CASSQGNRDYEQYF; DNA: TGCGCCAGCAGCCAAGGTAACAGAGATTACGAGCAGTACTTC; D: -; size: -; V: TRBV4-3; length: 14; J: TRBJ2-7
CDR3: CASSFNDRESNEKLFF; DNA: TGTGCCAGCAGCTTTAACGACAGGGAGTCTAATGAAAAACTGTTTTTT; D: TRBD1; size: -; V: TRBV7-9; length: 16; J: TRBJ1-4
CDR3: CASSWTGNSPLHF; DNA: TGTGCCAGCAGTTGGACGGGAAATTCACCCCTCCACTTT; D: -; size: -; V: TRBV28; length: 13; J: TRBJ1-6
CDR3: CASSSKMESGANVLTF; DNA: TGTGCCAGCAGCTCGAAGATGGAATCTGGGGCCAACGTCCTGACTTTC; D: -; size: -; V: TRBV11-2; length: 16; J: TRBJ2-6
CDR3: CASSEVGTGGYLVMETQYF; DNA: TGTGCCAGCAGTGAAGTTGGGACAGGGGGCTATTTGGTGATGGAGACCCAGTACTTC; D: TRBD1; size: once; V: TRBV6-1; length: 19; J: TRBJ2-5
CDR3: CASSEGASSETQYF; DNA: TGTGCCAGCAGTGAAGGGGCTAGTTCTGAGACCCAGTACTTC; D: -; size: -; V: TRBV25-1; length: 14; J: TRBJ2-5
CDR3: CASSTGLAGGPHYTDTQYF; DNA: TGTGCCAGCAGCACGGGACTAGCGGGGGGTCCCCATTACACAGATACGCAGTATTTT; D: TRBD2; size: -; V: TRBV5-6; length: 19; J: TRBJ2-3
CDR3: CASSRPGSLYEQYF; DNA: TGTGCCAGCAGTCGGCCAGGGTCGCTCTACGAGCAGTACTTC; D: -; size: -; V: TRBV7-9; length: 14; J: TRBJ2-7
CDR3: CASSNSGQGHSYEQYF; DNA: TGTGCCAGCAGCAACTCGGGACAGGGCCACTCCTACGAGCAGTACTTC; D: TRBD1; size: -; V: TRBV7-6; length: 16; J: TRBJ2-7
CDR3: CASSLGSLNEQFF; DNA: TGTGCCAGCAGCTTAGGGAGCCTAAATGAGCAGTTCTTC; D: -; size: -; V: TRBV11-2; length: 13; J: TRBJ2-1
CDR3: CASSLESVNTEAFF; DNA: TGTGCCAGCAGCTTAGAGTCCGTGAACACTGAAGCTTTCTTT; D: -; size: -; V: TRBV7-9; length: 14; J: TRBJ1-1
CDR3: CASSPKTGGQRNYNEQFF; DNA: TGTGCCAGCAGCCCTAAGACAGGGGGCCAGAGGAACTACAATGAGCAGTTCTTC; D: TRBD1; size: -; V: TRBV7-9; length: 18; J: TRBJ2-1